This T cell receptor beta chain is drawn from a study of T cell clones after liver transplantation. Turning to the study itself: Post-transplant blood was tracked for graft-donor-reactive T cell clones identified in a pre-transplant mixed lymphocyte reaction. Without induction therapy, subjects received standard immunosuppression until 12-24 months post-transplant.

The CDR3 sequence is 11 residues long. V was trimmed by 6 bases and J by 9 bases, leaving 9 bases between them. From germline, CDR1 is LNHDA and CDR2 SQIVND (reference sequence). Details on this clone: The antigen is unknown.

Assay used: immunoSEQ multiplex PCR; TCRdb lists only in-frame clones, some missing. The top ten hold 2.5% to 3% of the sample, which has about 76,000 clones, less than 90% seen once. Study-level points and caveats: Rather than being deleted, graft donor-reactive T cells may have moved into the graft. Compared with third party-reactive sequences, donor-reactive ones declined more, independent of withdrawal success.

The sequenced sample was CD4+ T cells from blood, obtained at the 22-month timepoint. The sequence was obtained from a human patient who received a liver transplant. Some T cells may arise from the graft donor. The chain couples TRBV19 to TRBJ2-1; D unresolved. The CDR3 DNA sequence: TGTGCCAGTAGAAAAGAGGTTGAGCAGTTCTTC. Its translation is CASRKEVEQFF. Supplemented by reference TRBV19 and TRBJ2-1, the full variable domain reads DGGITQSPKYLFRKEGQNVTLSCEQNLNHDAMYWYRQDPGQGLRLIYYSQIVNDFQKGDIAEGYSVSREKKESFPLTVTSAQKNPTAFYLCASRKEVEQFFGPGTRLTVL.